The rows below give T cell receptor beta chains drawn from one sample of a study of blood T cell repertoires in COVID-19. TCRdb's copy holds only in-frame clones and misses some; the assay was immunoSEQ multiplex PCR. Counted here are about 330,000 clones, approximately 84% occurring once; the ten biggest clones make up approximately 1%. The sample consisted of PBMCs or T cells enriched from blood (not recorded which). All receptors come from a woman aged 25 to 45 who had recovered from COVID-19. CDR3s include the opening cysteine and the closing phenylalanine or tryptophan. A D gene is named only where the DNA matches it firmly. The size of a clone is reported for some rows only, either as once, few or many, or as a class for expanded clones.

>TRBJ1-2|-|TRBV5-4|TRBD1
TGTGCCAGCAGCTTGGGACATGACAGGGGTGACTATGGCTACACCTTC
CASSLGHDRGDYGYTF
>TRBJ1-5|-|TRBV28|TRBD1
TGTGCCAGCAGTTTACAGGGGGAGGTGTATCAGCCCCAGCATTTT
CASSLQGEVYQPQHF
>TRBJ2-3|-|TRBV5-1|TRBD1
TGCGCCAGCAGCCTGATGGGACAGCCAGGCACAGATACGCAGTATTTT
CASSLMGQPGTDTQYF
>TRBJ1-5|-|TRBV7-8|-
TGTGCCAGCAGCCGGGGAGCGAGAGGGAGCGACAATCAGCCCCAGCATTTT
CASSRGARGSDNQPQHF
>TRBJ2-1|-|TRBV7-9|TRBD1
TGTGCCAGCAGCTTAGGTGCGGGACAGGTCCTAAGCCACAATGAGCAGTTCTTC
CASSLGAGQVLSHNEQFF
>TRBJ1-4|-|TRBV30|-
TGTGCCTGGAGTCCCCTCGGGGGAGCTAATGAAAAACTGTTTTTT
CAWSPLGGANEKLFF
>TRBJ1-2|-|TRBV3-1/TRBV3-2|-
TGTGCCAGCAGCCGATTAGAATCTCCGGGAAGCTACACCTTC
CASSRLESPGSYTF
>TRBJ2-3|-|TRBV9|TRBD2
TGTGCCAGCAGCCCCCTCATTACTAGCGGGGGTGCAGATACGCAGTATTTT
CASSPLITSGGADTQYF
>TRBJ1-5|-|TRBV28|TRBD1
TGTGCCAGCAACCCGGGACAGGGTTTGGGGAATCAGCCCCAGCATTTT
CASNPGQGLGNQPQHF
>TRBJ1-3|-|TRBV5-1|TRBD1
TGCGCCAGCAGCTTACAGGGGGCATCTGGAAACACCATATATTTT
CASSLQGASGNTIYF
>TRBJ1-1|few|TRBV19|-
TGTGCCAGTTCGGACAGACTGAACACTGAAGCTTTCTTT
CASSDRLNTEAFF
>TRBJ1-3|once|TRBV27|TRBD1
TGTGCCAGCAGTTTATTCGGTGCGGGACAGGGGCGGAGGGGAAACACCATATATTTT
CASSLFGAGQGRRGNTIYF
>TRBJ1-3|-|TRBV15|-
TGTGCCACCAGCGGTACCGGGACATTACACTCTGGAAACACCATATATTTT
CATSGTGTLHSGNTIYF
>TRBJ2-2|-|TRBV10-1|-
TGCGCCAGCAGTGAGACTCAGGGAATCGGGGAGCTGTTTTTT
CASSETQGIGELFF
>TRBJ1-6|-|TRBV28|TRBD1
TGTGCCAGCAGTTCCTGGGACAGGGCAAATTCACCCCTCCACTTT
CASSSWDRANSPLHF
>TRBJ2-7|-|TRBV6-5|TRBD2
TGTGCCAGCAATCCTAGCGGGGGGGCTTACGAGCAGTACTTC
CASNPSGGAYEQYF
>TRBJ2-5|-|TRBV7-9|TRBD1
TGTGCCAGCAGCCGCCCGGGACAGGGACAAGAGACCCAGTACTTC
CASSRPGQGQETQYF